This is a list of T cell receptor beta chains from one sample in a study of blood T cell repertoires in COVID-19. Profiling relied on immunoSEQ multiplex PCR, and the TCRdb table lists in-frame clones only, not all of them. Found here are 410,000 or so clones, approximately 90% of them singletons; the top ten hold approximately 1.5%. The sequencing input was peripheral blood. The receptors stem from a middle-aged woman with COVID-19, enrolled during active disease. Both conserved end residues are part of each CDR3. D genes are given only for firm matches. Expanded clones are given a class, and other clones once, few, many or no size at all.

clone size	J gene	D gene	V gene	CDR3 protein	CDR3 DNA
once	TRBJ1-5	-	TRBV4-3	CASSQDVAGSNQPQHF	TGCGCCAGCAGCCAAGATGTAGCCGGTAGCAATCAGCCCCAGCATTTT
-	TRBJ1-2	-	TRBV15	CATSSGGGLDNYGYTF	TGTGCCACCAGCTCGGGGGGGGGCCTGGACAACTATGGCTACACCTTC
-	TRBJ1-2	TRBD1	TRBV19	CASRLGQVDYGYTF	TGTGCCAGTAGACTGGGACAGGTCGACTATGGCTACACCTTC
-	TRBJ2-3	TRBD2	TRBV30	CAWSALAGGPDTQYF	TGTGCCTGGAGCGCACTAGCGGGGGGGCCAGATACGCAGTATTTT
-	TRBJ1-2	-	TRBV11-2	CASSLDTGSYGYTF	TGTGCCAGCAGCTTAGATACGGGGAGCTATGGCTACACCTTC
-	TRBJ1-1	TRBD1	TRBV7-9	CASSSGTGGSPEAFF	TGTGCCAGCAGCTCAGGGACAGGGGGCAGTCCTGAAGCTTTCTTT
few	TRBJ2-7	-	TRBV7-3	CASSLLLRKGFYEQYF	TGTGCCAGCAGCTTACTTCTACGGAAGGGGTTCTACGAGCAGTACTTC
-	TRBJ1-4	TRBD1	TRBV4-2	CASNLRDRDEKLFF	TGTGCCAGCAACCTACGGGACAGGGATGAAAAACTGTTTTTT
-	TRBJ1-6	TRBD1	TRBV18	CASSPTGEASPLHF	TGTGCCAGCTCACCAACAGGGGAGGCTTCACCCCTCCACTTT
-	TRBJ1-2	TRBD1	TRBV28	CASSSGTGLYGYTF	TGTGCCAGCAGCTCCGGGACAGGGCTTTATGGCTACACCTTC
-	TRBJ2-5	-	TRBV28	CASGPGSGQETQYF	TGTGCCAGCGGACCAGGCAGCGGACAAGAGACCCAGTACTTC
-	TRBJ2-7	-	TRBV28	CASSFSRDHNEQYF	TGTGCCAGCAGTTTTTCGCGGGATCACAACGAGCAGTACTTC
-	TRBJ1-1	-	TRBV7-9	CASSLPGVGNTEAFF	TGTGCCAGCAGCTTACCAGGGGTTGGGAACACTGAAGCTTTCTTT
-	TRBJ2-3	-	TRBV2	CASSTGVPDTQYF	TGTGCCAGCTCTACGGGGGTCCCAGATACGCAGTATTTT
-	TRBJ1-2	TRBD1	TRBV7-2	CASSLGPERGLYGYTF	TGTGCCAGCAGCTTAGGGCCGGAAAGGGGGCTCTATGGCTACACCTTC
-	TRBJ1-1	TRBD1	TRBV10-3	CAISESGQGGTEAFF	TGTGCCATCAGTGAGTCAGGACAGGGGGGCACTGAAGCTTTCTTT
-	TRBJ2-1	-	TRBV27	CASSSIRGGARTYNEQFF	TGTGCCAGCAGTTCTATAAGGGGGGGAGCGAGGACCTACAATGAGCAGTTCTTC
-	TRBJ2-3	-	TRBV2	CASIESAVRPLSTDTQYF	TGTGCCAGCATCGAGAGCGCAGTGCGACCCCTTTCCACAGATACGCAGTATTTT
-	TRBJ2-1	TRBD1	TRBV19	CASSRQGILTSSYNEQFF	TGTGCCAGTAGTCGACAGGGAATCTTAACGAGCTCCTACAATGAGCAGTTCTTC
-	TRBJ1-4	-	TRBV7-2	CASSIPPVEKLFF	TGTGCCAGCAGCATACCCCCGGTCGAAAAACTGTTTTTT
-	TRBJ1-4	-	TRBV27	CASSTDSTEKLFF	TGTGCCAGCAGCACGGACAGTACCGAAAAACTGTTTTTT
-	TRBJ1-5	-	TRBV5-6	CASSLGQAGLNQPQHF	TGTGCCAGCAGCTTGGGCCAGGCTGGCCTCAATCAGCCCCAGCATTTT
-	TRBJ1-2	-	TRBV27	CASSDSWGLSVGGYGYTF	TGTGCCAGCAGCGATTCGTGGGGACTTTCAGTAGGTGGCTATGGCTACACCTTC
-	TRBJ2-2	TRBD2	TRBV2	CASSPTSGGAIGELFF	TGTGCCAGCAGTCCCACTAGCGGGGGGGCGATCGGGGAGCTGTTTTTT
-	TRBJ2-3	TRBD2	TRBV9	CASSVDPAGLLTDTQYF	TGTGCCAGCAGCGTAGATCCAGCGGGACTTCTTACAGATACGCAGTATTTT
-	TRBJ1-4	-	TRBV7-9	CASSFEGPLGGEKLFF	TGTGCCAGCAGCTTTGAGGGACCCCTGGGGGGTGAAAAACTGTTTTTT
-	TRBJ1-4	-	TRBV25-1	CASSDGMRQEKLFF	TGTGCCAGCAGTGACGGGATGCGACAAGAAAAACTGTTTTTT
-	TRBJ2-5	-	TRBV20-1	CSAGASETQYF	TGCAGTGCTGGGGCTTCTGAGACCCAGTACTTC
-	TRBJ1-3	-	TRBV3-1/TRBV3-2	CASSPALTGNTIYF	TGTGCCAGCAGCCCAGCGTTAACGGGAAACACCATATATTTT
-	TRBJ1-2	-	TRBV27	CASSPKGQFDYGYTF	TGTGCCAGCAGTCCAAAAGGACAGTTCGACTATGGCTACACCTTC
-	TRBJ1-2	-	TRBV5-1	CASTSGQGGYGYTF	TGCGCCAGCACCAGTGGGCAGGGAGGCTATGGCTACACCTTC
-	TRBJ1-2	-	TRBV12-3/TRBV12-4	CASSLQGSYGYTF	TGTGCCAGCAGTTTACAGGGGTCCTATGGCTACACCTTC
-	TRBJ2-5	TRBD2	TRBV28	CASSIAGGHQETQYF	TGTGCCAGCAGTATAGCGGGGGGGCACCAGGAGACCCAGTACTTC
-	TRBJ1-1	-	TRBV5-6	CASSLERIGNTEAFF	TGTGCCAGCAGCTTGGAGCGGATCGGGAACACTGAAGCTTTCTTT
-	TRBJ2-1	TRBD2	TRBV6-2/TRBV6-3	CASSYSSTGLAGNEQFF	TGTGCCAGCAGTTACTCGAGTACCGGACTAGCGGGAAATGAGCAGTTCTTC
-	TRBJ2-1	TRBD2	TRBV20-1	CSASDPGSGSNEQFF	TGCAGTGCTAGTGACCCAGGTAGCGGGAGTAATGAGCAGTTCTTC
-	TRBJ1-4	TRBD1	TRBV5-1	CASSFTGTDNEKLFF	TGCGCCAGCAGCTTCACCGGGACAGATAATGAAAAACTGTTTTTT
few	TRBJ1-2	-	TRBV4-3	CASSQDGGASQGYTF	TGCGCCAGCAGCCAAGATGGGGGGGCCTCTCAGGGCTACACCTTC
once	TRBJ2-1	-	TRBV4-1	CASSHSSGSSYNEQFF	TGCGCCAGCAGCCACTCGAGCGGAAGCTCCTACAATGAGCAGTTCTTC
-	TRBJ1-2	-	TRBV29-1	CSVAQTGNYGYTF	TGCAGCGTCGCACAAACAGGGAACTATGGCTACACCTTC
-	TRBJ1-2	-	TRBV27	CASSLSPGTGYGYTF	TGTGCCAGCAGTTTATCCCCCGGGACTGGCTATGGCTACACCTTC
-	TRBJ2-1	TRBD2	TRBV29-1	CSVGRDYPYNEQFF	TGCAGCGTTGGCCGGGACTATCCCTACAATGAGCAGTTCTTC
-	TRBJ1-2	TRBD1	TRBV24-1	CATSGLTGANHGYTF	TGTGCCACCAGTGGCCTTACAGGGGCTAACCATGGCTACACCTTC
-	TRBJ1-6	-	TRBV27	CASSLYGRVNSPLHF	TGTGCCAGCAGTTTATACGGCAGGGTCAATTCACCCCTCCACTTT
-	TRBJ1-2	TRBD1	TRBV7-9	CASSLAPQGAYGYTF	TGTGCCAGCAGCTTAGCCCCACAGGGGGCCTATGGCTACACCTTC
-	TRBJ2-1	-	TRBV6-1	CASSALPGTRRNEQFF	TGTGCCAGCAGTGCCCTACCCGGGACTCGAAGAAATGAGCAGTTCTTC
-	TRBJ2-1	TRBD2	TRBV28	CATQGTSKNEQFF	TGTGCCACCCAGGGGACTAGCAAAAATGAGCAGTTCTTC
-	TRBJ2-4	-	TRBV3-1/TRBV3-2	CASSFRVIAKNIQYF	TGTGCCAGCAGCTTTCGCGTGATAGCCAAAAACATTCAGTACTTC
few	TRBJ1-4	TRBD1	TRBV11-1	CASSVDRGFEKLFF	TGTGCCAGCAGCGTGGACAGGGGGTTCGAAAAACTGTTTTTT
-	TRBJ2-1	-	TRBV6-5	CASSDSWGRGEQFF	TGTGCCAGCAGCGACAGCTGGGGGCGAGGTGAGCAGTTCTTC
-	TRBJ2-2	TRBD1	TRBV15	CATATGSGELFF	TGTGCCACCGCGACAGGGAGCGGGGAGCTGTTTTTT
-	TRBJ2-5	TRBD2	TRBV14	CASSQVRGREPYQETQYF	TGTGCCAGCAGCCAAGTACGCGGGAGGGAACCGTACCAAGAGACCCAGTACTTC
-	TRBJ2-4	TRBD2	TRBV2	CASSVRLAGANIQYF	TGTGCCAGCAGTGTGAGACTAGCGGGAGCAAACATTCAGTACTTC
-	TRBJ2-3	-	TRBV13	CASSLEGGGTDTQYF	TGTGCCAGCAGCTTAGAGGGGGGGGGCACAGATACGCAGTATTTT
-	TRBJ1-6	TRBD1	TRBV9	CASSVFDRAANSPLHF	TGTGCCAGCAGCGTCTTCGACAGGGCCGCGAATTCACCCCTCCACTTT
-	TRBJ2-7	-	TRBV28	CASSLLGTRSYEQYF	TGTGCCAGCAGTTTGCTTGGGACTCGTTCCTACGAGCAGTACTTC
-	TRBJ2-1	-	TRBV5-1	CASSPPGEAYNEQFF	TGCGCCAGCAGCCCTCCCGGGGAAGCCTACAATGAGCAGTTCTTC